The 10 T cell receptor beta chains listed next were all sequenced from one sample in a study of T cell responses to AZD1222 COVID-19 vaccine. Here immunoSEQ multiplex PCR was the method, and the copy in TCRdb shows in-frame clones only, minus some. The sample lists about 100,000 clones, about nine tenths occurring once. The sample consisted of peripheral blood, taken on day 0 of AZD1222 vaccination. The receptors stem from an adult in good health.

The CDR3 reads CASKGPAGYEQYF. CDR3 DNA: TGTGCCAGTAAAGGACCAGCGGGTTACGAGCAGTACTTC. The chain has TRBV19 and TRBJ2-7; TRBD2 is a possible D gene (6 bases). The ends were cut back, 7 bases at V and 4 bases at J, with 14 bases in the middle. Germline values: CDR1 LNHDA, CDR2 SQIVND (reference sequence). This CDR3 has 13 residues.

The CDR3 DNA follows: TGCGCCAGCAGTCTCCATAATACCCCGGGACAGGGGGCCTACGAGCAGTACTTC. Its protein product is CASSLHNTPGQGAYEQYF. The chain carries TRBV10-2 and TRBJ2-7; 11 bases line up with TRBD1. This CDR3 has 18 amino acids. CDR1 is WSHSY and CDR2 is SAAADI in the germline V gene. Trimming removed 5 bases from V and 2 bases from J; junction bases left unmatched: 14.

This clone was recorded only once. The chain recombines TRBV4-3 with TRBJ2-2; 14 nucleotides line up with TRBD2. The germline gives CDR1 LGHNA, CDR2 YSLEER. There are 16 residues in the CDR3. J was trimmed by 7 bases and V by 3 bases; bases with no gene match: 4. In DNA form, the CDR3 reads TGCGCCAGCAGCCAGGGGACTAGCGGGAGTGGCGGGGAGCTGTTTTTT. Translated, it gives CASSQGTSGSGGELFF.

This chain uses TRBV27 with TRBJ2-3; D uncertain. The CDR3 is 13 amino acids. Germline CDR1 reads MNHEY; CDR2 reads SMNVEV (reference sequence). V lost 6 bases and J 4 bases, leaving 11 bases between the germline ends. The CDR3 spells CASSPIGPDTQYF. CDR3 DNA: TGTGCCAGCAGCCCGATTGGCCCAGATACGCAGTATTTT.

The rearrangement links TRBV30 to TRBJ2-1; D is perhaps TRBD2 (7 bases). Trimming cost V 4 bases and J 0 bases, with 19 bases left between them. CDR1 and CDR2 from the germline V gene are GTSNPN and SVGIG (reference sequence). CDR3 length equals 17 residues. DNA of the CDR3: TGTGCCTGGACCTTGGGGGGGGCACGAAGCTCCTACAATGAGCAGTTCTTC. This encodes CAWTLGGARSSYNEQFF.

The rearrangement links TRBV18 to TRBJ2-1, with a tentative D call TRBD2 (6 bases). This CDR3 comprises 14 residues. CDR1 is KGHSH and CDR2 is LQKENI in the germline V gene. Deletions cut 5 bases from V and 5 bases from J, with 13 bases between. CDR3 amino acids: CASSSGVGDNEQFF. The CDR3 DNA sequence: TGTGCCAGCTCATCGGGAGTAGGGGACAATGAGCAGTTCTTC.

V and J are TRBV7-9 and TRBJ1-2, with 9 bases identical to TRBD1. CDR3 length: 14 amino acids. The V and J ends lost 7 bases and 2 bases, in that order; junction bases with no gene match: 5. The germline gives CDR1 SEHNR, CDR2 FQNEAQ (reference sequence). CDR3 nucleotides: TGTGCCAGCACCAAGGGACAGGGCAACTATGGCTACACCTTC. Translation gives CASTKGQGNYGYTF.

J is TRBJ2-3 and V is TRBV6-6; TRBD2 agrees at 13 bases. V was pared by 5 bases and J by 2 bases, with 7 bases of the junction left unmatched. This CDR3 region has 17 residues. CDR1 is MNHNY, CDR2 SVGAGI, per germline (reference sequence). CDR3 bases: TGTGCCAGCAGTCAACTCGGGACTAGCGGGACCACAGATACGCAGTATTTT. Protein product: CASSQLGTSGTTDTQYF.

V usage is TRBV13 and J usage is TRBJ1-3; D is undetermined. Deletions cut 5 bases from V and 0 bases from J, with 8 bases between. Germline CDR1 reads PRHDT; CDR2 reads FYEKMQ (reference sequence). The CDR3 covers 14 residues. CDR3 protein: CASSRGYSGNTIYF. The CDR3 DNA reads TGTGCCAGCAGCCGCGGTTACTCTGGAAACACCATATATTTT.

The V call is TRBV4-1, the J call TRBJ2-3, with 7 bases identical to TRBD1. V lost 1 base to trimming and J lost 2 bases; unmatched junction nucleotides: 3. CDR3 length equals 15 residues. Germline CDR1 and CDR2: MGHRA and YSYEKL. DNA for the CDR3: TGCGCCAGCAGCCAAGTGGGGACAGACACAGATACGCAGTATTTT. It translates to CASSQVGTDTDTQYF.